This T cell receptor beta chain was sequenced during a study of cytotoxic CD8 clonotypes in ibrutinib-treated CLL. Turning to the study itself: Among patients, some 24 responded partially and 2 completely; around 14 then stayed remitted and around 12 progressed after median roughly 73 months.

Findings and caveats of the study: Clonality at baseline surpassed age-matched healthy donors and tracked circulating CD8+ T-cell counts.

Libraries were prepared by immunoSEQ multiplex PCR; TCRdb keeps only in-frame clonotypes and omits some of them. This table holds over 120,000 clones, 70% to 80% found once. Trimming at V came to 6 bases and at J to 0 bases, leaving 11 bases not matched to a gene. The CDR3 is 17 amino acids. The germline V gene encodes CDR1 SNHLY and CDR2 FYNNEI. About this clone itself: Its antigen is not identified.

The receptor comes from a human donor with chronic lymphocytic leukemia. This sample comprised PBMCs, obtained after 24 months of ibrutinib treatment. The J gene is TRBJ1-5, the V gene TRBV2; 7 nucleotides agree with TRBD1. The CDR3 loop reads CASSASGQPYSNQPQHF. The CDR3, as DNA: TGTGCCAGCAGCGCCTCGGGACAGCCCTATAGCAATCAGCCCCAGCATTTT.